A selection of T cell receptor beta chains follows, all from one sample in a study of blood T cell repertoires in COVID-19. Generated by immunoSEQ multiplex PCR, the TCRdb table keeps only in-frame clones and is missing some. Here the sample spans around 80,000 clones, about 89% being singletons. Sequencing used peripheral blood. The receptors were sampled from a man aged 60-69 years with acute or convalescent COVID-19. Each CDR3 is given with its conserved first and last residue. D genes are given only for firm matches. Only some rows state a clone size, as once, few, many or a class for expanded clones.

>TRBV7-2|TRBJ2-5|NA|NA
CASSLSWGRETQYF
TGTGCCAGCAGCTTAAGTTGGGGCAGAGAGACCCAGTACTTC
>TRBV5-1|TRBJ1-2|NA|NA
CASSLGQANYGYTF
TGCGCCAGCAGCTTGGGACAGGCGAACTATGGCTACACCTTC
>TRBV2|TRBJ1-4|NA|NA
CASSARTAATNEKLFF
TGTGCCAGCAGTGCCCGGACAGCTGCAACTAATGAAAAACTGTTTTTT
>TRBV7-8|TRBJ2-3|NA|TRBD1
CASSTDRGQDTQYF
TGTGCCAGCAGCACAGACAGGGGCCAGGATACGCAGTATTTT
>TRBV19|TRBJ1-4|NA|NA
CASSIQGQPNEKLFF
TGTGCCAGTAGTATACAAGGACAGCCTAATGAAAAACTGTTTTTT
>TRBV30|TRBJ2-3|NA|TRBD1
CAWSKGAADTQYF
TGTGCCTGGAGCAAGGGGGCTGCAGATACGCAGTATTTT
>TRBV5-1|TRBJ1-4|NA|NA
CASSLDWDNNEKLFF
TGCGCCAGCAGCTTGGATTGGGACAATAATGAAAAACTGTTTTTT
>TRBV27|TRBJ2-5|NA|TRBD2
CASSRIASGGAETQYF
TGTGCCAGCAGCAGGATAGCTAGCGGGGGGGCGGAGACCCAGTACTTC
>TRBV27|TRBJ2-7|NA|NA
CASSSAGRYEQYF
TGTGCCAGCAGCTCAGCGGGTCGGTACGAGCAGTACTTC
>TRBV25-1|TRBJ1-2|NA|NA
CASSDGGARVYGYTF
TGTGCCAGCAGTGACGGGGGGGCGCGGGTCTATGGCTACACCTTC
>TRBV3-1/TRBV3-2|TRBJ2-1|NA|NA
CASSQDRTWQFF
TGTGCCAGCAGCCAAGATCGGACTTGGCAGTTCTTC
>TRBV5-1|TRBJ1-1|NA|TRBD1
CASSTRQGGNTEAFF
TGCGCCAGCAGCACCCGACAGGGCGGTAACACTGAAGCTTTCTTT
>TRBV11-2|TRBJ1-2|NA|TRBD1
CASSPDRGGGYTF
TGTGCCAGCAGTCCCGACAGGGGTGGTGGCTACACCTTC
>TRBV30|TRBJ2-5|NA|NA
CAWGTGTAETQYF
TGTGCCTGGGGAACAGGGACCGCGGAGACCCAGTACTTC
>TRBV19|TRBJ2-5|NA|NA
CASSDRFETQYF
TGTGCCAGTAGCGACAGGTTTGAGACCCAGTACTTC
>TRBV6-5|TRBJ2-7|NA|TRBD1
CASSGQGPYEQYF
TGTGCCAGCAGCGGACAGGGACCCTACGAGCAGTACTTC
>TRBV18|TRBJ1-3|NA|NA
CASSPLTTTGNTIYF
TGTGCCAGCTCACCTCTCACAACAACAGGAAACACCATATATTTT
>TRBV11-2|TRBJ1-2|NA|NA
CASSLDPAGHYGYTF
TGTGCCAGCAGCTTAGATCCGGCGGGGCACTATGGCTACACCTTC
>TRBV7-9|TRBJ1-3|NA|TRBD1
CASSLAGTASSGNTIYF
TGTGCCAGCAGCTTAGCAGGGACAGCCAGCTCTGGAAACACCATATATTTT
>TRBV9|TRBJ2-7|once|NA
CASSVGEQAGEQYF
TGTGCCAGCAGCGTAGGCGAACAAGCGGGCGAGCAGTACTTC
>TRBV7-6|TRBJ2-2|once|TRBD1
CASSLIRGHNGELFF
TGTGCCAGCAGCTTAATCAGGGGGCATAACGGGGAGCTGTTTTTT
>TRBV7-3|TRBJ2-1|NA|NA
CASSLTGDTYNEQFF
TGTGCCAGCAGCTTAACGGGGGACACATACAATGAGCAGTTCTTC
>TRBV5-1|TRBJ2-3|NA|NA
CASSLGGAKTDTQYF
TGCGCCAGCAGCTTGGGCGGGGCGAAGACAGATACGCAGTATTTT
>TRBV24-1|TRBJ2-1|NA|TRBD2
CATRTFLGTTKLHNEQFF
TGTGCCACCAGGACCTTCCTAGGGACTACCAAATTGCACAATGAGCAGTTCTTC
>TRBV15|TRBJ2-1|NA|NA
CATSRVRANSIFNNEQFF
TGTGCCACCAGCAGAGTGCGAGCGAACTCGATCTTTAACAATGAGCAGTTCTTC
>TRBV5-5|TRBJ2-5|NA|TRBD1
CASSWTGEETQYF
TGTGCCAGCAGCTGGACAGGGGAAGAGACCCAGTACTTC
>TRBV6-1|TRBJ1-5|NA|NA
CASSENVLLYSNQPQHF
TGTGCCAGCAGTGAAAACGTGTTACTGTATAGCAATCAGCCCCAGCATTTT
>TRBV15|TRBJ2-7|NA|NA
CATSRDQKRPWQGQDYEQYF
TGTGCCACCAGCAGAGATCAAAAAAGGCCTTGGCAGGGTCAGGACTACGAGCAGTACTTC
>TRBV19|TRBJ2-2|NA|NA
CASSIGIAGELFF
TGTGCCAGTAGTATAGGTATCGCCGGGGAGCTGTTTTTT
>TRBV28|TRBJ2-3|NA|TRBD1
CASSLPTGVIADTQYF
TGTGCCAGCAGTCTCCCGACAGGGGTGATCGCAGATACGCAGTATTTT
>TRBV5-8|TRBJ1-5|NA|TRBD1
CASSYNFGTENQPQHF
TGTGCCAGCAGCTATAATTTCGGGACAGAGAATCAGCCCCAGCATTTT
>TRBV3-1/TRBV3-2|TRBJ2-5|NA|TRBD1
CASSQRPGQGRGETQYF
TGTGCCAGCAGCCAACGCCCCGGACAGGGTCGAGGGGAGACCCAGTACTTC
>TRBV5-1|TRBJ1-5|NA|NA
CASSEDSYSNQPQHF
TGCGCCAGCAGCGAGGACAGTTATAGCAATCAGCCCCAGCATTTT
>TRBV21-1|TRBJ2-7|NA|NA
CASSTAGLAGPSYEQYF
TGTGCCAGCAGCACTGCGGGACTAGCGGGCCCCTCCTACGAGCAGTACTTC
>TRBV6-2/TRBV6-3|TRBJ2-1|NA|TRBD2
CASSLLAGNEQFF
TGTGCCAGCAGCTTACTAGCGGGGAATGAGCAGTTCTTC
>TRBV5-6|TRBJ2-4|NA|TRBD1
CASSLRRDSQYF
TGTGCCAGCAGCTTGCGTCGGGACAGTCAGTACTTC
>TRBV19|TRBJ2-2|NA|NA
CASTPVGAAATGELFF
TGTGCCAGTACTCCGGTAGGAGCAGCAGCTACCGGGGAGCTGTTTTTT
>TRBV24-1|TRBJ2-7|NA|TRBD1
CATSDSGQAASYEQYF
TGTGCCACCAGTGACTCCGGACAGGCCGCCTCCTACGAGCAGTACTTC
>TRBV7-8|TRBJ2-2|NA|TRBD2
CASSLARASGRLTGELFF
TGTGCCAGCAGCTTAGCGCGGGCTAGCGGGAGGCTCACCGGGGAGCTGTTTTTT
>TRBV2|TRBJ2-5|NA|TRBD2
CASKGTSGSPAKETQYF
TGTGCCAGCAAGGGGACTAGCGGGAGCCCGGCGAAAGAGACCCAGTACTTC
>TRBV30|TRBJ2-7|NA|TRBD1
CARQGAGEQYF
TGTGCCCGACAGGGGGCAGGTGAGCAGTACTTC
>TRBV24-1|TRBJ1-6|NA|TRBD1
CATSDLRDSPSSYNSPLHF
TGTGCCACCAGTGATTTGCGGGACAGTCCGAGCTCCTATAATTCACCCCTCCACTTT
>TRBV7-2|TRBJ2-7|NA|NA
CASSLEGREAYEQYF
TGTGCCAGCAGCTTAGAAGGAAGGGAGGCCTACGAGCAGTACTTC
>TRBV5-4|TRBJ1-2|NA|NA
CASSLSPHPNYGYTF
TGTGCCAGCAGCCTCTCCCCACACCCTAACTATGGCTACACCTTC
>TRBV21-1|TRBJ1-1|NA|NA
CASSKKYLTGPYYPTEAFF
TGTGCCAGCAGCAAGAAGTATCTGACAGGCCCATACTATCCCACTGAAGCTTTCTTT
>TRBV30|TRBJ1-6|once|TRBD1
CAWTQGDRNSPLHF
TGTGCCTGGACCCAGGGGGACAGAAATTCACCCCTCCACTTT
>TRBV2|TRBJ1-2|NA|TRBD1
CASSGGDRSNYGYTF
TGTGCCAGCAGTGGAGGGGACAGGTCTAACTATGGCTACACCTTC
>TRBV19|TRBJ2-1|NA|TRBD2
CASSIVGEGTQFF
TGTGCCAGTAGTATTGTGGGGGAGGGGACGCAGTTCTTC
>TRBV3-1/TRBV3-2|TRBJ1-1|NA|NA
CASSPDLETEAFF
TGTGCCAGCAGCCCGGACTTAGAAACTGAAGCTTTCTTT
>TRBV10-1|TRBJ2-7|NA|NA
CASSENIGVGVSYEQYF
TGCGCCAGCAGTGAAAATATAGGGGTCGGAGTCTCCTACGAGCAGTACTTC
>TRBV27|TRBJ2-3|NA|NA
CASSNRVKDTQYF
TGTGCCAGCAGTAATAGAGTAAAAGATACGCAGTATTTT